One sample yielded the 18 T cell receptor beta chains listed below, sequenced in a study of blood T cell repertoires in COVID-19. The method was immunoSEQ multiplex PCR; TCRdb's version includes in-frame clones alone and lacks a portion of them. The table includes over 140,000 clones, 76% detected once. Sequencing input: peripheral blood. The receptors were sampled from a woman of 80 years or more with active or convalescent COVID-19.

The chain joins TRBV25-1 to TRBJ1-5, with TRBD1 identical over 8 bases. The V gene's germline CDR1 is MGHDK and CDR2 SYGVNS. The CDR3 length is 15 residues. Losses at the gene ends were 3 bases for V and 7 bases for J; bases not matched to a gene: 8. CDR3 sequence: CASSEAGGRGQPQHF. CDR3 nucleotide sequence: TGTGCCAGCAGTGAGGCAGGGGGCCGCGGGCAGCCCCAGCATTTT.

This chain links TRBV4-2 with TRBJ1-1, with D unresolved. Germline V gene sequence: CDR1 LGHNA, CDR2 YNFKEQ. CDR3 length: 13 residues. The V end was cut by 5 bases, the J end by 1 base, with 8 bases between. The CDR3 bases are TGTGCCAGCAGCTCTACGCGGAACACTGAAGCTTTCTTT. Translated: CASSSTRNTEAFF.

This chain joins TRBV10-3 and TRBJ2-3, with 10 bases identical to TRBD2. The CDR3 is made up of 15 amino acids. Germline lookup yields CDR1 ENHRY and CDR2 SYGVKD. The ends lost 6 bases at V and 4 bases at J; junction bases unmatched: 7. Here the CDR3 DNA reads TGTGCCATCAGGGCTAGCGGGGGTGGTCCAGATACGCAGTATTTT. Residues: CAIRASGGGPDTQYF.

The CDR3, as DNA: TGTGCCACCAGTGATTTTCGCTACGAGCAGTACTTC. It translates to CATSDFRYEQYF. J is TRBJ2-7 and V is TRBV24-1; D not certain. The germline V gene has CDR1 KGHDR and CDR2 SFDVKD. This CDR3 has 12 amino acids. Deletions cut 1 base from V and 3 bases from J, with 3 bases between.

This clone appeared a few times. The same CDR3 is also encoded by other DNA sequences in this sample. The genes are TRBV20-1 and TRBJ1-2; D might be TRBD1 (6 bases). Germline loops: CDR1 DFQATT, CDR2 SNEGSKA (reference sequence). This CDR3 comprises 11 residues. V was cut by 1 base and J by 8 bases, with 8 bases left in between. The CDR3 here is CSARGGGGYTF. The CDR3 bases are TGCAGTGCTAGAGGGGGGGGCGGCTACACCTTC.

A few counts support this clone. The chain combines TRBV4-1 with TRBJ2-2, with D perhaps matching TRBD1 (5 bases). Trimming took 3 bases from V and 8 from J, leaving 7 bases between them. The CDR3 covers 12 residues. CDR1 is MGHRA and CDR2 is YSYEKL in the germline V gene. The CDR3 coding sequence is TGCGCCAGCAGCCACCGACAGGGGGAGCTGTTTTTT. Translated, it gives CASSHRQGELFF.

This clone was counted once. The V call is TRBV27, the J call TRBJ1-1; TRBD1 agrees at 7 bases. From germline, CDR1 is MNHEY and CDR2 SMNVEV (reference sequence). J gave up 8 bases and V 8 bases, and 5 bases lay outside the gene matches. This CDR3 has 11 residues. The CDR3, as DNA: TGTGCCAGCGGCAAGGGACAGGAAGCTTTCTTT. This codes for CASGKGQEAFF.

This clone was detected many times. The chain's CDR3 is CASSAGTGGPNQPQHF. The CDR3 coding sequence is TGTGCCAGCAGTGCCGGGACAGGGGGCCCTAATCAGCCCCAGCATTTT. The chain uses TRBV6-1 and TRBJ1-5, with 12 bases identical to TRBD1. The V segment lost 4 bases and the J segment 4 bases; nucleotides outside the gene matches: 5. Germline V gene sequence: CDR1 MNHNS, CDR2 SASEGT. The CDR3 spans 16 residues.

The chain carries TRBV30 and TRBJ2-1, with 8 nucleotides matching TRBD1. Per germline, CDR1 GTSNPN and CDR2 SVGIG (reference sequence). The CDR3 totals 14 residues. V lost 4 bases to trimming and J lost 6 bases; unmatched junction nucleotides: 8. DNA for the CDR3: TGTGCCTGGAAGGACAGGGCGTGGGCCAATGAGCAGTTCTTC. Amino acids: CAWKDRAWANEQFF.

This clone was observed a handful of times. CDR3 amino acids: CASSLPGGNQPQHF. CDR3 nucleotides: TGTGCCAGCTCTCTCCCCGGGGGCAATCAGCCCCAGCATTTT. The chain is built from TRBV18 and TRBJ1-5, with D uncertain. V lost 6 bases to trimming and J lost 2 bases, with 11 bases between them. This CDR3 has 14 amino acids. Germline V CDR1 and CDR2: KGHSH, LQKENI.

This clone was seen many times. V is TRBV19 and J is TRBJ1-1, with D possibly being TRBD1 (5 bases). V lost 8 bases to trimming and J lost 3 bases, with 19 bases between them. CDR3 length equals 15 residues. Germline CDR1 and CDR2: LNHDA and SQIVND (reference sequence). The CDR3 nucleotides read TGTGCCAGTCACCACCAATTCCAGGGTTACACTGAAGCTTTCTTT. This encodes CASHHQFQGYTEAFF. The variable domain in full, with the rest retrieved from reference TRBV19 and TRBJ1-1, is DGGITQSPKYLFRKEGQNVTLSCEQNLNHDAMYWYRQDPGQGLRLIYYSQIVNDFQKGDIAEGYSVSREKKESFPLTVTSAQKNPTAFYLCASHHQFQGYTEAFFGQGTRLTVV.

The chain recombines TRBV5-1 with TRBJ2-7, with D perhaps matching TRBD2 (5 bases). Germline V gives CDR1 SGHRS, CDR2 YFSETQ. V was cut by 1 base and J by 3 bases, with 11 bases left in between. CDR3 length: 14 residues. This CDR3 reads CASSLSSGDYEQYF. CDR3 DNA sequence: TGCGCCAGCAGCTTGAGTTCCGGGGACTACGAGCAGTACTTC.

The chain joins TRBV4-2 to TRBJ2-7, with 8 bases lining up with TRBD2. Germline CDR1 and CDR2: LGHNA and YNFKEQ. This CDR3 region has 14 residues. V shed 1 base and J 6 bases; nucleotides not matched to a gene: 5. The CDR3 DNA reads TGTGCCAGCAGCCAAGGCTCGCGGGGGGCCGAGCAGTACTTC. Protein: CASSQGSRGAEQYF.

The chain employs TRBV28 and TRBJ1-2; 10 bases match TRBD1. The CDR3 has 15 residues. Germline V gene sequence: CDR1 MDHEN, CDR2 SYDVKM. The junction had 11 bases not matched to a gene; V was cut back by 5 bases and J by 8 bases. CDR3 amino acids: CASSPTGTGDRGYTF. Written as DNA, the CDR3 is TGTGCCAGCAGTCCTACCGGGACAGGGGATCGAGGCTACACCTTC.

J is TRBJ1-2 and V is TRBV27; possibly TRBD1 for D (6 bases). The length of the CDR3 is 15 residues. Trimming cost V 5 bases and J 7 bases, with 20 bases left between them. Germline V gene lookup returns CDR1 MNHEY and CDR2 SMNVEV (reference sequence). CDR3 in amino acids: CASSPRLPGDGGYTF. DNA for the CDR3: TGTGCCAGCAGTCCTAGGCTTCCAGGGGATGGTGGCTACACCTTC.

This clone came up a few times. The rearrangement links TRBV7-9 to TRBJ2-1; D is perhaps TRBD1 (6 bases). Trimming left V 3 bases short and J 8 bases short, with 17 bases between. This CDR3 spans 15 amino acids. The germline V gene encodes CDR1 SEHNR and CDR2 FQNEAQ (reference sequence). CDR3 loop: CASSFQGSPLDEQFF. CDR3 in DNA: TGTGCCAGCAGCTTCCAGGGGTCCCCCTTGGATGAGCAGTTCTTC.

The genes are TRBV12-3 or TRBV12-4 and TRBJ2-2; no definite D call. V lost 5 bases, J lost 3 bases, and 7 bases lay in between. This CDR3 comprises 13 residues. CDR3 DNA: TGTGCCAGCAGTCTCCGGGACACCGGGGAGCTGTTTTTT. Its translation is CASSLRDTGELFF.

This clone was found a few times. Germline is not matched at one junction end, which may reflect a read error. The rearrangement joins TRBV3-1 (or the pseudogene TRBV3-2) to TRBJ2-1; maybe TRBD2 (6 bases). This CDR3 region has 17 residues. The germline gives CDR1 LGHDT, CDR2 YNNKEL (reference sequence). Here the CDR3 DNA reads TGTGCCAGCACCCAAGCGGTGGGCGGGGTATTTTACAATGAGCAGTTCTTC. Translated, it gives CASTQAVGGVFYNEQFF.